This TCR beta chain was documented in a study of blood T cell repertoires in COVID-19. The germline V and J ends were trimmed by 0 bases and 11 bases, with 21 bases remaining between them. The CDR3 totals 16 residues. Germline V gives CDR1 LGHDT, CDR2 YNNKEL (reference sequence). TCRdb's table, derived via immunoSEQ multiplex PCR, lists solely in-frame clones and lacks some. The profile shows roughly 480,000 clones, about 91% of them singletons. V and J are TRBV3-1 (or the pseudogene TRBV3-2) and TRBJ2-3; D is unclear. Sequencing was performed on peripheral blood. This TCR was sampled from a man aged 18 to 30 with COVID-19, enrolled during active disease. CDR3: CASSQDLSTMLFGQYF. The CDR3 coding sequence is TGTGCCAGCAGCCAAGATCTTAGCACTATGCTTTTTGGGCAGTATTTT.